These 21 T cell receptor beta chains came from one sample sequenced in a study of beta chain features in type 1 diabetes (dated by TCRdb to 2017 to 2018). Libraries came from the immunoSEQ multiplex PCR assay. All of the isolated RNA was reverse transcribed with the High Capacity cDNA Reverse Transcription Kit, so expressed TCRB transcripts were sequenced. TCRdb obtained this table from immuneACCESS and retained in-frame rearrangements with V and J assigned. These tables miss some clones; where compared with another copy, unresolved V genes account for less than half of the shortfall, and the remainder is unexplained. This sample gives hundreds of thousands of clones in total; around 15% of them show up just once. Around 0.095% of the sample rests with the top ten. Sequenced input: naive CD4+ T cells from blood. Per the publication, the cell subset or site label means: true naive CD4+ T cells. The receptors derive from a young man in good health.

This clone was observed a few times. The chain joins TRBV2 to TRBJ1-2; tentative D call: TRBD1 (6 bases). The CDR3 extends over 13 amino acids. CDR1 SNHLY and CDR2 FYNNEI come from the germline V gene. V dropped 6 bases and J dropped 7 bases, with 15 bases sitting between them. The CDR3 is CASSQDRNSGYTF. CDR3 DNA: TGTGCCAGCAGCCAAGACAGGAACAGTGGCTACACCTTC.

This chain links TRBV29-1 with TRBJ1-1; D is ambiguous. Looked up from germline, CDR1 is SQVTM and CDR2 is ANQGSEA. V lost 4 bases and J 6 bases, leaving 9 bases between the germline ends. This CDR3 spans 11 amino acids. In DNA form, the CDR3 reads TGCAGCGTTGTGACGTCTCCTGAAGCTTTCTTT. It yields the protein CSVVTSPEAFF.

This clone turned up a few times. The V and J genes are TRBV9 and TRBJ1-1; 7 bases are a match to TRBD1. CDR1 and CDR2 (germline): SGDLS, YYNGEE. The CDR3 is 15 residues long. V shed 1 base and J 2 bases; nucleotides not matched to a gene: 5. The CDR3 DNA is TGTGCCAGCAGCGTAAGTAACAGGGGTAACACTGAAGCTTTCTTT. Amino acids: CASSVSNRGNTEAFF.

In its sample, this clone was seen a few times. The V and J genes are TRBV27 and TRBJ2-7; D perhaps matches TRBD1 (5 bases). V was clipped by 3 bases and J by 4 bases, with 19 bases between them. The CDR3 loop spans 16 amino acids. From germline, CDR1 is MNHEY and CDR2 SMNVEV (reference sequence). CDR3 amino acids: CASSLGPQGATYEQYF. In DNA form, the CDR3 reads TGTGCCAGCAGTTTGGGCCCGCAGGGTGCAACATACGAGCAGTACTTC.

This clone was seen only a few times. This chain joins TRBV7-9 and TRBJ1-4; D remains unclear. The V gene lost 0 bases and the J gene lost 5 bases, with 13 bases spanning the gap. The CDR3 spans 16 residues. Germline V gives CDR1 SEHNR, CDR2 FQNEAQ (reference sequence). Here the CDR3 DNA reads TGTGCCAGCAGCTTAGCGGGGAGGGTCCTCAATGAAAAACTGTTTTTT. It is translated as CASSLAGRVLNEKLFF.

This clone was observed a handful of times. The gene calls are TRBV7-8 and TRBJ1-1; D unclear. This CDR3 spans 15 amino acids. Germline V CDR1 and CDR2: SGHVS, FQNEAQ. V dropped 5 bases and J dropped 1 base, with 14 bases sitting between them. In nucleotides, the CDR3 is TGTGCCAGCAGCCTAGACGGAGCTGGGAACACTGAAGCTTTCTTT. It is translated as CASSLDGAGNTEAFF.

This clone has just a few counts. V gene TRBV28 combines with J gene TRBJ1-1; D gene ambiguous. V shed 10 bases and J shed 4 bases, with 22 bases lying between them. CDR3 size: 15 residues. Germline V CDR1 and CDR2: MDHEN, SYDVKM. The CDR3 region has the DNA TGTGCCACCTTAGGCGATGTGCTGGGCGGCACTGAAGCTTTCTTT. Translated: CATLGDVLGGTEAFF.

The gene calls are TRBV2 and TRBJ1-4; 7 bases agree with TRBD1. Losses at the gene ends were 6 bases for V and 0 bases for J; bases not matched to a gene: 4. This CDR3 is built from 15 residues. CDR1 and CDR2 from the germline V gene are SNHLY and FYNNEI. The DNA of the CDR3 is TGTGCCAGCAGGAAAGGACAGGCAACTAATGAAAAACTGTTTTTT. The encoded protein is CASRKGQATNEKLFF.

The rearrangement uses TRBV15 and TRBJ2-1, with D possibly TRBD1 on 6 matching bases. The CDR3 sequence is 14 residues long. Trimming removed 1 base at V and 8 bases at J, with 12 bases between. The germline V gene has CDR1 LNHNV and CDR2 YYDKDF (reference sequence). CDR3 nucleotide sequence: TGTGCCACCAGCAGAGGAGGGGGTTCAGATGAGCAGTTCTTC. Protein product: CATSRGGGSDEQFF.

A few counts support this clone. The same CDR3 also results from other DNA sequences found in this sample. V is TRBV7-2 and J is TRBJ2-7, with TRBD1 matching over 8 bases. The germline gives CDR1 SGHTA, CDR2 FQGNSA. Germline trimming cut 3 bases from V and 2 bases from J; bases unmatched to any gene: 3. The CDR3 length is 14 residues. The CDR3 DNA is TGTGCCAGCAGCTTTGGGACAGGAACCTACGAGCAGTACTTC. This sequence encodes CASSFGTGTYEQYF.

This clone turned up a few times. The rearrangement uses TRBV7-2 and TRBJ2-7, with 12 bases identical to TRBD2. CDR1 is SGHTA, CDR2 FQGNSA, per germline. The CDR3 runs 13 residues. J was trimmed by 6 bases and V by 4 bases; bases with no gene match: 1. The CDR3 here is CASSSTSGSEQYF. CDR3 bases: TGTGCCAGCAGCTCGACTAGCGGGAGCGAGCAGTACTTC.

This clone has more than one count but fewer than ten. This rearrangement joins TRBV19 to TRBJ2-1, with TRBD1 matching over 7 bases. V was pared by 2 bases and J by 2 bases, with 3 bases of the junction left unmatched. This CDR3 region has 15 residues. From germline, CDR1 is LNHDA and CDR2 SQIVND (reference sequence). CDR3 loop: CASSISRGTYNEQFF. In nucleotides, the CDR3 is TGTGCCAGTAGTATAAGCAGGGGGACCTACAATGAGCAGTTCTTC.

With respect to this clone: In the same sample, other DNA sequences code for this CDR3. This chain uses TRBV4-2 with TRBJ2-1, with 10 bases matching TRBD2. The V segment lost 1 base and the J segment 4 bases; nucleotides outside the gene matches: 4. Germline CDR1 reads LGHNA; CDR2 reads YNFKEQ. The CDR3 consists of 16 residues. CDR3 coding DNA: TGTGCCAGCAGCCAAGGTTTAGCGGGGGGTTACAATGAGCAGTTCTTC. Translating gives CASSQGLAGGYNEQFF.

This clone was picked up one time. The genes are TRBV7-8 and TRBJ1-5; 12 positions agree with TRBD1. V lost 1 base and J lost 2; bases outside the gene matches: 0. The CDR3 totals 16 residues. The germline CDR1 and CDR2 sequences are SGHVS and FQNEAQ. The CDR3 region is CASSLGDRGRNQPQHF. The CDR3 DNA is TGTGCCAGCAGCTTAGGGGACAGGGGGCGCAATCAGCCCCAGCATTTT.

Only a few counts were recorded for this clone. This same CDR3 is encoded by further DNA sequences in the sample. The chain recombines TRBV6-5 with TRBJ2-7; D perhaps matches TRBD1 (5 bases). Germline V gene lookup returns CDR1 MNHEY and CDR2 SVGAGI. The CDR3 has 15 residues. V was trimmed by 2 bases and J by 0 bases, leaving 11 bases between them. CDR3 coding DNA: TGTGCCAGCAGTTACGGGGCAGGTAGCTCCTACGAGCAGTACTTC. The encoded protein is CASSYGAGSSYEQYF.

This chain connects TRBV4-2 to TRBJ2-7; perhaps TRBD1 as D (6 bases). The germline V gene encodes CDR1 LGHNA and CDR2 YNFKEQ. The CDR3 length is 16 residues. Deletions cut 1 base from V and 3 bases from J, with 16 bases between. The CDR3 loop reads CASSQVRTVSNYEQYF. DNA of the CDR3: TGTGCCAGCAGCCAAGTCCGGACAGTTTCCAACTACGAGCAGTACTTC.

J is TRBJ1-2 and V is TRBV30; D not certain. This CDR3 comprises 14 residues. Trimming took off 2 bases at V and 5 bases at J, with 15 bases between the two ends. Germline CDR1 reads GTSNPN; CDR2 reads SVGIG (reference sequence). The CDR3 here is CAWSRSGGWYGYTF. The CDR3 DNA reads TGTGCCTGGAGTAGGTCAGGAGGGTGGTATGGCTACACCTTC.

The genes are TRBV7-7 and TRBJ2-1; 9 bases are shared with TRBD1. The CDR3 consists of 15 residues. V shed 5 bases, J shed 4 bases, and the junction held 6 bases outside the gene matches. CDR1 and CDR2 (germline): SSHAT, FNYEAQ (reference sequence). The CDR3 bases are TGTGCCAGCAGCCCAGGGGACAGGGATTACAATGAGCAGTTCTTC. Protein: CASSPGDRDYNEQFF.

The rearrangement uses TRBV9 and TRBJ2-3; tentatively, D is TRBD1 (5 bases). With 0 bases removed from V and 6 bases from J, the gap between germline ends came to 11 bases. In germline, CDR1 is SGDLS, CDR2 YYNGEE. This CDR3 has 14 residues. The CDR3 sequence is CASSVGRVPDTQYF. The CDR3, as DNA: TGTGCCAGCAGCGTAGGCAGGGTGCCGGATACGCAGTATTTT.

J is TRBJ1-2 and V is TRBV5-1; D not certain. Trimming took off 4 bases at V and 1 base at J, with 11 bases between the two ends. The CDR3 has 14 amino acids. In germline, CDR1 is SGHRS, CDR2 YFSETQ. CDR3 sequence reads: CASSPGYINYGYTF. Here the CDR3 DNA reads TGCGCCAGCAGCCCCGGATACATTAACTATGGCTACACCTTC.

In its sample, this clone was seen a few times. This chain uses TRBV7-8 with TRBJ2-3; tentatively, D is TRBD2 (5 bases). Germline V gene data show CDR1 as SGHVS and CDR2 as FQNEAQ. This CDR3 is 14 amino acids long. Trimming cost V 2 bases and J 2 bases, with 8 bases left between them. CDR3 DNA sequence: TGTGCCAGCAGCTTACCGGGGTTCACAGATACGCAGTATTTT. Translation gives CASSLPGFTDTQYF.